This TCR beta chain was found in a study of blood T cells in healthy people across ages. A second PCR, run for about 6 to 12 cycles, used a sample-barcoded 5' primer plus a J-beta primer mix. TCRdb ran MiXCR on the 5' RACE reads and lists one entry per CDR3 protein. The sample contains about 1,000,000 distinct CDR3 sequences, 45% of which appear only once. The germline CDR1 and CDR2 sequences are MNHNS and SASEGT. The CDR3 loop spans 16 amino acids. The J segment lost 6 bases and the V segment lost 6 bases, leaving 9 bases of the junction unmatched. What was sequenced was blood. The TCR sequence derives from a woman aged 60 to 75 in good health. V and J are TRBV6-1 and TRBJ2-5; TRBD2 matches 14 bases. CDR3 amino acids: CASSRGGTSGSKTQYF. CDR3 DNA: TGTGCCAGCAGCAGAGGCGGGACTAGCGGGAGTAAGACCCAGTACTTC.